The 14 T cell receptor beta chains below were found in one sample sequenced in a study of CD8 T cells in ankylosing spondylitis. Study-wide results and caveats: Characteristic of ankylosing spondylitis blood, it appeared, was a TCR beta motif comprising roughly eight highly homologous variants.

The antigens these receptors bind are not known. TCRdb used MiXCR to reprocess the 5' RACE reads, holding one entry per CDR3 protein. The sample lists 670,000 or so distinct CDR3 sequences; around 20% were seen once. Specimen: blood, either unsorted or a sorted T cell fraction (not recorded which). The receptors originated from a male donor with ankylosing spondylitis.

This clonotype was picked up a small number of times. The rearrangement joins TRBV11-2 to TRBJ2-1; 11 bases agree with TRBD2. V lost 3 bases to trimming and J lost 0 bases; unmatched junction nucleotides: 10. Per the germline V gene, CDR1 is SGHAT and CDR2 is FQNNGV. The CDR3 length is 19 residues. The CDR3 nucleotides are TGTGCCAGCAGCTTCCGGCTAGCGGGGGGTTCGAGCTCCTACAATGAGCAGTTCTTC. It specifies CASSFRLAGGSSSYNEQFF.

This clonotype has just a few counts. This chain connects TRBV27 to TRBJ2-7; TRBD2 aligns across 11 bases. This CDR3 contains 18 residues. Trimming at V came to 2 bases and at J to 2 bases, leaving 11 bases not matched to a gene. CDR1 is MNHEY, CDR2 SMNVEV, per germline (reference sequence). In DNA form, the CDR3 reads TGTGCCAGCAGTTTACGGACCCCCACTAGCGGGAGTCCCTACGAGCAGTACTTC. Encoded protein: CASSLRTPTSGSPYEQYF.

The chain carries TRBV10-3 and TRBJ1-5, with 9 bases aligning to TRBD1. With V trimmed by 3 bases and J by 5 bases, 2 bases remained unmatched. The CDR3 sequence is 14 residues long. Germline CDR1 reads ENHRY; CDR2 reads SYGVKD. CDR3 DNA: TGTGCCATCAGTGAACGGACAGGGGATCAGCCCCAGCATTTT. Protein product: CAISERTGDQPQHF.

This clonotype was found a few times. J is TRBJ1-1 and V is TRBV7-9, with 8 bases identical to TRBD1. The germline V gene has CDR1 SEHNR and CDR2 FQNEAQ (reference sequence). The V gene end was trimmed by 6 bases and the J gene end by 1 base; junction bases not matched to a gene: 7. This CDR3 spans 15 amino acids. CDR3: CASSSDREGNTEAFF. Here the CDR3 DNA reads TGTGCCAGCAGTTCGGACAGGGAAGGGAACACTGAAGCTTTCTTT.

The chain uses TRBV7-2 and TRBJ2-7; 14 positions match TRBD2. Germline V lookup: CDR1 SGHTA, CDR2 FQGNSA. The CDR3 extends over 18 amino acids. After removal of 0 bases from V and 0 bases from J, the junction contained 4 bases not matched to a gene. In DNA, the CDR3 is TGTGCCAGCAGCTTAGCGATTGGGACTAGCGGGAGCTCCTACGAGCAGTACTTC. It codes for CASSLAIGTSGSSYEQYF.

This clonotype has just a few counts. The chain employs TRBV13 and TRBJ2-7; no clear D gene. From germline, CDR1 is PRHDT and CDR2 FYEKMQ (reference sequence). V gave up 1 base and J gave up 0 bases, with 10 bases separating them. The CDR3 length is 15 residues. CDR3 DNA: TGTGCCAGCAGCTTAGCCCAGGCATTCTCCTACGAGCAGTACTTC. Its protein product is CASSLAQAFSYEQYF.

This clonotype was detected many times. This chain uses TRBV4-1 with TRBJ2-3; tentatively, D is TRBD2 (6 bases). The CDR3 is made up of 14 amino acids. Germline V lookup: CDR1 MGHRA, CDR2 YSYEKL. Trimming took off 0 bases at V and 4 bases at J, with 8 bases between the two ends. CDR3 nucleotide sequence: TGCGCCAGCAGCCAAGATTGGGGGGCAGATACGCAGTATTTT. Its protein product is CASSQDWGADTQYF.

The chain is built from TRBV6-5 and TRBJ1-3; TRBD1 might be the D (5 bases). This CDR3 is 16 amino acids long. CDR1 and CDR2 (germline): MNHEY, SVGAGI. V was clipped by 2 bases and J by 0 bases, with 11 bases between them. The CDR3 nucleotides are TGTGCCAGCAGTTACGACCCGGACATCTCTGGAAACACCATATATTTT. Its translation: CASSYDPDISGNTIYF.

This clonotype was seen more than once but under ten times. The CDR3 DNA reads as TGCAGTGCTAGAGATCTATTCGGGGGAGAAAACATTCAGTACTTC. It is translated as CSARDLFGGENIQYF. This sequence joins TRBV20-1 and TRBJ2-4; possible D gene TRBD2, 6 bases. With 0 bases removed from V and 5 bases from J, the gap between germline ends came to 14 bases. CDR3 length: 15 residues. Germline-derived CDR1 and CDR2 are DFQATT and SNEGSKA (reference sequence).

This chain links TRBV29-1 with TRBJ1-2; a weak D match, TRBD1 (6 bases). The CDR3 spans 13 residues. Germline CDR1 is SQVTM and CDR2 is ANQGSEA. Trimming took off 3 bases at V and 4 bases at J, with 12 bases between the two ends. The CDR3 bases are TGCAGCGTTGAGGGGGGGCCGGTCTATGGCTACACCTTC. Protein: CSVEGGPVYGYTF.

The CDR3 loop reads CASSLSAEFF. The CDR3 DNA sequence: TGTGCCAGCAGCTTGTCGGCGGAGTTCTTC. The chain uses TRBV5-5 and TRBJ2-1; D unresolved. Per the germline V gene, CDR1 is SGHKS and CDR2 is YYEKEE (reference sequence). The CDR3 sequence is 10 residues long. V was clipped by 1 base and J by 14 bases, with 7 bases between them.

This clonotype showed up just a few times. V is TRBV28 and J is TRBJ2-7; no reliable D call. The V gene lost 3 bases and the J gene lost 5 bases, with 14 bases spanning the gap. CDR1 and CDR2 from the germline V gene are MDHEN and SYDVKM. This CDR3 has 14 amino acids. The CDR3 bases are TGTGCCAGCAGTTTGTCGCTAGGGTTCGACGAGCAGTACTTC. This codes for CASSLSLGFDEQYF.

The V call is TRBV4-3, the J call TRBJ2-3; 7 bases map to TRBD2. Germline lookup yields CDR1 LGHNA and CDR2 YSLEER. The ends lost 0 bases at V and 6 bases at J; junction bases unmatched: 15. This CDR3 spans 18 amino acids. The chain's CDR3 is CASSQELGTGGTRDTQYF. Written as DNA, the CDR3 is TGCGCCAGCAGCCAAGAATTGGGGACGGGAGGAACGCGTGATACGCAGTATTTT.

This clonotype has ten or more counts. The chain couples TRBV12-3 or TRBV12-4 to TRBJ1-5, with a weak D call TRBD1 (5 bases). This CDR3 has 13 amino acids. Trimming removed 0 bases at V and 6 bases at J, with 6 bases between. The CDR3 nucleotides are TGTGCCAGCAGTTTAGCGGGGGGTCAGCCCCAGCATTTT. Its translation: CASSLAGGQPQHF.